The 30 T cell receptor beta chains below come from one sample, sequenced in a study of blood T cell repertoires in COVID-19. Data came from immunoSEQ multiplex PCR; TCRdb stores just in-frame clones and leaves some out. The data hold 150,000 to 200,000 clones, with approximately 88% observed a single time. The sample was peripheral blood. Receptors were obtained from a young man with active or convalescent COVID-19.

CDR3 sequence: CASSLARLSGGTIGQYF. The CDR3 region has the DNA TGCGCCAGCAGCTTGGCTAGGTTAAGCGGGGGCACCATAGGGCAGTATTTT. The gene calls are TRBV5-1 and TRBJ2-3; TRBD2 aligns across 8 bases. Germline-derived CDR1 and CDR2 are SGHRS and YFSETQ. The CDR3 consists of 17 residues. The V and J ends lost 0 bases and 11 bases, in that order; junction bases with no gene match: 17.

The chain couples TRBV7-9 to TRBJ1-2, with 11 bases lining up with TRBD1. In germline, CDR1 is SEHNR, CDR2 FQNEAQ (reference sequence). The CDR3 loop spans 16 amino acids. Trimming took 4 bases from V and 8 from J; bases not matched to a gene: 12. The CDR3 sequence is CASSSNNPDRGQGYTF. CDR3 in DNA: TGTGCCAGCAGCTCGAATAATCCGGACAGGGGGCAAGGCTACACCTTC.

This clone showed up just once. This chain connects TRBV30 to TRBJ1-6; 10 bases line up with TRBD1. V gave up 4 bases and J gave up 9 bases; unmatched junction bases: 9. This CDR3 is 15 amino acids long. Germline V CDR1 and CDR2: GTSNPN, SVGIG (reference sequence). The CDR3: CAWKSGTGASSPLHF. The CDR3 DNA is TGTGCCTGGAAGTCGGGGACAGGGGCCAGTTCACCCCTCCACTTT. The whole variable domain, filled in from reference TRBV30 and TRBJ1-6, reads SQTIHQWPATLVQPVGSPLSLECTVEGTSNPNLYWYRQAAGRGLQLLFYSVGIGQISSEVPQNLSASRPQDRQFILSSKKLLLSDSGFYLCAWKSGTGASSPLHFGNGTRLTVT.

The chain uses TRBV24-1 and TRBJ2-7, with D maybe TRBD1 (6 bases). Germline lookup yields CDR1 KGHDR and CDR2 SFDVKD. The CDR3 contains 17 residues. Trimming shortened V by 0 bases and J by 2 bases, and 16 bases separated the two germline ends. CDR3: CATSDLREGEGPYEQYF. CDR3 nucleotide sequence: TGTGCCACCAGTGATTTGCGTGAGGGGGAAGGACCCTACGAGCAGTACTTC.

The rearrangement uses TRBV5-6 and TRBJ2-7, with 9 nucleotides matching TRBD1. J lost 1 base, V lost 0 bases, and 5 bases had no gene match. Per germline, CDR1 SGHDT and CDR2 YYEEEE. The CDR3 length is 16 residues. CDR3 loop: CASSLVGTGFSYEQYF. The CDR3 DNA is TGTGCCAGCAGCTTGGTCGGGACAGGGTTTTCCTACGAGCAGTACTTC. Combining the CDR3 with reference TRBV5-6 and TRBJ2-7 gives the whole variable domain DAGVTQSPTHLIKTRGQQVTLRCSPKSGHDTVSWYQQALGQGPQFIFQYYEEEERQRGNFPDRFSGHQFPNYSSELNVNALLLGDSALYLCASSLVGTGFSYEQYFGPGTRLTVT.

The CDR3 region has the DNA TGTGCCAGCAGTGAACTGAGGGGGCAAAGTGAAAAACTGTTTTTT. Amino acid sequence: CASSELRGQSEKLFF. The chain recombines TRBV25-1 with TRBJ1-4; 7 bases fit TRBD1. Germline V gene lookup returns CDR1 MGHDK and CDR2 SYGVNS. This CDR3 has 15 residues. V gave up 2 bases and J gave up 7 bases; unmatched junction bases: 7.

The chain couples TRBV7-2 to TRBJ2-2; a possible D gene is TRBD1 (5 bases). CDR1 is SGHTA, CDR2 FQGNSA, per germline. This CDR3 has 16 residues. Trimming removed 4 bases at V and 5 bases at J, with 17 bases between. The CDR3 nucleotides are TGTGCCAGCAGCTCCCCGGACATTTCCCTTACCGGGGAGCTGTTTTTT. Translating gives CASSSPDISLTGELFF.

This clone showed up just once. The V and J genes are TRBV4-3 and TRBJ1-6; D call uncertain. The CDR3 sequence is 18 residues long. Germline CDR1 LGHNA, CDR2 YSLEER. Trimming took off 4 bases at V and 5 bases at J, with 21 bases between the two ends. The CDR3 nucleotides read TGCGCCAGCAGCCCTAGGATGATACCGAGATCTAATAATTCACCCCTCCACTTT. Encoded protein: CASSPRMIPRSNNSPLHF.

This clone was seen just once. The V and J genes are TRBV10-2 and TRBJ2-3; no clear D. Germline assignment: CDR1 WSHSY and CDR2 SAAADI. CDR3 length: 13 residues. V dropped 5 bases and J dropped 5 bases, with 11 bases sitting between them. The CDR3 region is CASSRVSLDTQYF. The CDR3 nucleotides are TGCGCCAGCAGTCGCGTGAGCTTAGATACGCAGTATTTT.

V and J are TRBV27 and TRBJ2-7; TRBD1 agrees at 11 bases. CDR3 length: 14 amino acids. The V segment lost 3 bases and the J segment 4 bases; nucleotides outside the gene matches: 2. Germline V CDR1 and CDR2: MNHEY, SMNVEV (reference sequence). CDR3 residues: CASSFGTGGYEQYF. CDR3 DNA sequence: TGTGCCAGCAGTTTTGGGACAGGGGGTTACGAGCAGTACTTC.

The chain carries TRBV6-1 and TRBJ2-7, with 10 bases that match TRBD2. Per germline, CDR1 MNHNS and CDR2 SASEGT. CDR3 length: 16 amino acids. V lost 4 bases to trimming and J lost 2 bases; unmatched junction nucleotides: 8. The chain's CDR3 is CASSGQGLARTYEQYF. The CDR3 nucleotides read TGTGCCAGCAGTGGCCAGGGACTAGCGAGAACCTACGAGCAGTACTTC.

The rearrangement links TRBV6-5 to TRBJ2-1; 12 bases match TRBD2. With V trimmed by 5 bases and J by 8 bases, 4 bases remained unmatched. This CDR3 has 14 residues. Germline V CDR1 and CDR2: MNHEY, SVGAGI. CDR3 in DNA: TGTGCCAGCAGTCTAGCGGGGGGGCGCGATGAGCAGTTCTTC. It yields the protein CASSLAGGRDEQFF.

The CDR3 reads CASSIGDSETTDTQYF. In DNA, the CDR3 is TGTGCCAGTAGTATAGGGGATAGCGAGACCACAGATACGCAGTATTTT. The chain carries TRBV19 and TRBJ2-3; D may be TRBD2 (5 bases). Germline assignment: CDR1 LNHDA and CDR2 SQIVND (reference sequence). V lost 1 base and J lost 2, with 13 bases in between. The CDR3 runs 16 residues.

As for this clone: Other nucleotide sequences in the sample specify the same CDR3. The chain couples TRBV5-1 to TRBJ2-7; 10 nucleotides align to TRBD2. With V trimmed by 5 bases and J by 4 bases, 3 bases remained unmatched. The CDR3 sequence is 13 residues long. Germline V gene lookup returns CDR1 SGHRS and CDR2 YFSETQ. For the CDR3, the DNA is TGCGCCAGCAGGGCTAGCGGGAGTTACGAGCAGTACTTC. This codes for CASRASGSYEQYF.

This clone was recorded a few times. This chain joins TRBV6-5 and TRBJ1-5; weak D call: TRBD1 (6 bases). The CDR3 is made up of 13 amino acids. V dropped 6 bases and J dropped 4 bases, with 10 bases sitting between them. CDR1 is MNHEY and CDR2 is SVGAGI in the germline V gene. The chain's CDR3 is CASSGQLNQPQHF. CDR3 DNA sequence: TGTGCCAGCAGCGGACAGTTAAATCAGCCCCAGCATTTT.

This clone was seen once. V is TRBV29-1 and J is TRBJ2-3, with 8 bases lining up with TRBD2. V gave up 2 bases and J gave up 3 bases; unmatched junction bases: 4. The CDR3 totals 14 residues. CDR1 is SQVTM and CDR2 is ANQGSEA in the germline V gene. The CDR3 region is CSVERSGRTDTQYF. For the CDR3, the DNA is TGCAGCGTTGAACGGAGCGGGAGAACAGATACGCAGTATTTT.

V gene TRBV30 combines with J gene TRBJ2-1; TRBD2 matches at 10 bases. This CDR3 comprises 17 residues. CDR1 is GTSNPN and CDR2 is SVGIG in the germline V gene (reference sequence). After removal of 5 bases from V and 4 bases from J, the junction contained 14 bases not matched to a gene. CDR3 in amino acids: CAWGSGGGLAAYNEQFF. In DNA, the CDR3 is TGTGCCTGGGGAAGTGGGGGCGGACTAGCGGCTTACAATGAGCAGTTCTTC.

The chain recombines TRBV7-8 with TRBJ2-1; 9 bases are shared with TRBD1. From germline, CDR1 is SGHVS and CDR2 FQNEAQ. With V trimmed by 4 bases and J by 7 bases, 11 bases remained unmatched. This CDR3 is built from 16 residues. CDR3 bases: TGTGCCAGCAGCTCCTACCGGACAGGGGCTATTAATGAGCAGTTCTTC. As protein: CASSSYRTGAINEQFF.

J is TRBJ2-2 and V is TRBV5-1; TRBD1 agrees at 12 bases. With V trimmed by 0 bases and J by 6 bases, 3 bases remained unmatched. Germline V gene lookup returns CDR1 SGHRS and CDR2 YFSETQ. This CDR3 has 16 residues. CDR3 DNA sequence: TGCGCCAGCAGCTTGGAGGGACAGGGGGCTGCCGGGGAGCTGTTTTTT. This translates into CASSLEGQGAAGELFF.

This sequence joins TRBV30 and TRBJ2-1; D uncertain. V shed 2 bases and J shed 11 bases, with 10 bases lying between them. The germline V gene has CDR1 GTSNPN and CDR2 SVGIG (reference sequence). The CDR3 consists of 11 residues. CDR3 sequence reads: CAWSMAEQQFF. CDR3 DNA: TGTGCCTGGAGTATGGCAGAACAGCAGTTCTTC.

In this sample, this clone turned up many times. This chain connects TRBV12-3 or TRBV12-4 to TRBJ1-2; 9 nucleotides agree with TRBD1. V shed 6 bases and J 4 bases; nucleotides not matched to a gene: 3. CDR3 length: 13 residues. CDR3 loop: CASRGTGLYGYTF. The CDR3 coding sequence is TGTGCCAGCAGGGGGACAGGGCTCTATGGCTACACCTTC.

The CDR3, as DNA: TGCGCCAGCAGCTTGAGCGGGACAGGGGATGGAAACACCATATATTTT. Encoded protein: CASSLSGTGDGNTIYF. This sequence joins TRBV5-1 and TRBJ1-3; 10 nucleotides line up with TRBD1. V lost 1 base to trimming and J lost 3 bases; unmatched junction nucleotides: 4. CDR3 length: 16 amino acids. The germline V gene encodes CDR1 SGHRS and CDR2 YFSETQ.

This clone was observed once. The chain combines TRBV15 with TRBJ1-5; TRBD1 matches 7 bases. The CDR3 covers 17 residues. The V gene end was trimmed by 1 base and the J gene end by 6 bases; junction bases not matched to a gene: 12. The germline CDR1 and CDR2 sequences are LNHNV and YYDKDF (reference sequence). CDR3 loop: CATSRVLDRGLGQPQHF. The CDR3 coding sequence is TGTGCCACCAGCAGAGTCCTTGATAGGGGGCTTGGTCAGCCCCAGCATTTT.

The V call is TRBV19, the J call TRBJ2-7; D ambiguous. Germline V lookup: CDR1 LNHDA, CDR2 SQIVND (reference sequence). V gave up 2 bases and J gave up 4 bases, with 15 bases separating them. The CDR3 consists of 15 residues. In nucleotides, the CDR3 is TGTGCCAGTAGTATAATCCATTCCGACGGGTACGAGCAGTACTTC. Protein sequence: CASSIIHSDGYEQYF.

In its sample, this clone was seen once. This rearrangement joins TRBV12-3 or TRBV12-4 to TRBJ1-1; 10 bases agree with TRBD1. With V trimmed by 5 bases and J by 11 bases, 8 bases remained unmatched. CDR3 length equals 13 residues. CDR3: CASSQGTGVGAFF. The CDR3 DNA is TGTGCCAGCAGTCAAGGGACAGGGGTTGGGGCTTTCTTT.

There are a few counts of this clone. Other nucleotide sequences from this sample produce the same CDR3. The rearrangement links TRBV18 to TRBJ1-1, with D maybe TRBD1 (6 bases). V was pared by 8 bases and J by 0 bases, with 10 bases between. Germline CDR1 reads KGHSH; CDR2 reads LQKENI. This CDR3 comprises 13 residues. The CDR3 DNA sequence: TGTGCCAGCAGTACAGGGATGAACACTGAAGCTTTCTTT. Translating it yields CASSTGMNTEAFF.

The chain joins TRBV9 to TRBJ2-1, with 11 nucleotides matching TRBD2. The CDR3 runs to 15 residues. Germline V lookup: CDR1 SGDLS, CDR2 YYNGEE. V trimming: 0 bases; J trimming: 6 bases; junction bases outside the gene matches: 2. The CDR3 DNA follows: TGTGCCAGCAGCGTAGGACTAGCGGGGTTCAATGAGCAGTTCTTC. It translates to CASSVGLAGFNEQFF.

The CDR3 protein is CASSQSLAGGYSYEQYF. For the CDR3, the DNA is TGCGCCAGCAGCCAATCCCTCGCAGGGGGCTACTCCTACGAGCAGTACTTC. The chain uses TRBV4-3 and TRBJ2-7, with 8 bases matching TRBD1. Trimming took 2 bases from V and 0 from J; bases not matched to a gene: 9. The germline CDR1 and CDR2 sequences are LGHNA and YSLEER. This CDR3 contains 17 residues.

The chain recombines TRBV5-4 with TRBJ1-1, with TRBD1 as a possible D gene (5 bases). This CDR3 spans 16 amino acids. Per germline, CDR1 SGHNT and CDR2 YYREEE (reference sequence). The V end was cut by 2 bases, the J end by 3 bases, with 17 bases between. The CDR3 coding sequence is TGTGCCAGCAGCTTCCCGGGACTCGGGGCCTACACTGAAGCTTTCTTT. Its translation: CASSFPGLGAYTEAFF.

V and J are TRBV14 and TRBJ2-2; D is unclear. Between the trimmed V and J ends, which lost 6 bases and 4 bases, there was a span of 9 bases. CDR3 size: 13 residues. Germline values: CDR1 SGHDN, CDR2 FVKESK. DNA for the CDR3: TGTGCCAGCAGTAGAGGAAGCACCGGGGAGCTGTTTTTT. Encoded protein: CASSRGSTGELFF.